These 3 T cell receptor beta chains came from one sample sequenced in a study of blood T cell repertoires in COVID-19. Assay: immunoSEQ multiplex PCR; the TCRdb copy retains only in-frame clones and omits some. The sample has around 35,000 clones; roughly 80% are singletons. Sample: peripheral blood. These receptor sequences come from a man in his 70s with COVID-19, enrolled during active disease.

The rearrangement links TRBV6-5 to TRBJ1-2; D is undetermined. The germline gives CDR1 MNHEY, CDR2 SVGAGI. The CDR3 is 15 amino acids. Trimming took 0 bases from V and 5 from J, leaving 13 bases between them. The CDR3 here is CASSYSSRGQYGYTF. Written as DNA, the CDR3 is TGTGCCAGCAGTTACTCTTCCCGTGGGCAGTATGGCTACACCTTC.

The chain combines TRBV5-1 with TRBJ1-1, with 7 bases lining up with TRBD1. V trimming: 4 bases; J trimming: 0 bases; junction bases outside the gene matches: 6. The germline V gene encodes CDR1 SGHRS and CDR2 YFSETQ. The CDR3 loop spans 15 amino acids. CDR3 amino acids: CASSPSGQVNTEAFF. DNA for the CDR3: TGCGCCAGCAGCCCCTCCGGACAGGTGAACACTGAAGCTTTCTTT.

The rearrangement uses TRBV14 and TRBJ2-3; D is perhaps TRBD2 (6 bases). CDR1 and CDR2 (germline): SGHDN, FVKESK. V lost 2 bases and J lost 5, with 8 bases in between. The CDR3 has 13 amino acids. The CDR3 DNA reads TGTGCCAGCAGCCAACAGGGAGGAGATACGCAGTATTTT. Translated, it gives CASSQQGGDTQYF.